Following are 12 T cell receptor beta chains from one sample sequenced in a study of blood T cell repertoires in COVID-19. Repertoires were generated with immunoSEQ multiplex PCR, while TCRdb's copy carries only in-frame clones and drops some. The table includes about 230,000 clones, approximately 84% detected once. Source material: peripheral blood. Source of these receptors: a man over 45 with COVID-19, enrolled during active disease.

The chain carries TRBV15 and TRBJ2-1; 7 bases match TRBD2. The CDR3 covers 16 residues. V was clipped by 1 base and J by 4 bases; unmatched bases: 7. Germline values: CDR1 LNHNV, CDR2 YYDKDF (reference sequence). This CDR3 reads CATSRVGGSAYNEQFF. Written as DNA, the CDR3 is TGTGCCACCAGCAGAGTGGGCGGGAGTGCGTACAATGAGCAGTTCTTC.

The V call is TRBV4-1, the J call TRBJ2-1; 13 positions agree with TRBD2. The CDR3 has 15 amino acids. Losses at the gene ends were 5 bases for V and 10 bases for J; bases not matched to a gene: 8. CDR1 and CDR2 (germline): MGHRA, YSYEKL. CDR3 nucleotide sequence: TGCGCCAGCAGCTTTACTAGCGGGGGGGCGGGAGAGCAGTTCTTC. It encodes CASSFTSGGAGEQFF.

The chain carries TRBV5-6 and TRBJ2-7, with 9 bases fitting TRBD2. Germline CDR1 SGHDT, CDR2 YYEEEE. CDR3 length equals 13 residues. V was pared by 3 bases and J by 6 bases, with 4 bases of the junction left unmatched. CDR3 nucleotide sequence: TGTGCCAGCAGCTCCGAGCGGGGGGCCGAGCAGTACTTC. Its protein is CASSSERGAEQYF.

The J gene is TRBJ2-3, the V gene TRBV9, with D possibly being TRBD2 (5 bases). V gave up 5 bases and J gave up 5 bases, with 12 bases separating them. The CDR3 runs to 13 residues. The germline V gene encodes CDR1 SGDLS and CDR2 YYNGEE. The CDR3 sequence is CASSSGEGDTQYF. As DNA, the CDR3 is TGTGCCAGCAGTTCCGGGGAAGGAGATACGCAGTATTTT.

The table lists this clone with a few counts. An end of the junction differs from the germline gene, which may be a read error. The rearrangement uses TRBV27 and TRBJ2-1; 10 nucleotides agree with TRBD2. Germline values: CDR1 MNHEY, CDR2 SMNVEV (reference sequence). CDR3 size: 13 residues. The CDR3 bases are TGTGCCAGCAGTTTTAGGGCTAGCGGGAGTACGGTCTTC. Translating it yields CASSFRASGSTVF.

This sequence joins TRBV29-1 and TRBJ2-5; the D gene is possibly TRBD1 (6 bases). Trimming shortened V by 3 bases and J by 3 bases, and 11 bases separated the two germline ends. The CDR3 is 13 amino acids. Germline values: CDR1 SQVTM, CDR2 ANQGSEA. The CDR3 loop reads CSVDEGGEETQYF. In nucleotides, the CDR3 is TGCAGCGTTGATGAAGGGGGTGAAGAGACCCAGTACTTC.

The chain has TRBV5-8 and TRBJ2-7; 7 bases are shared with TRBD1. CDR1 and CDR2 (germline): SGHTS, YDEGEE. The J segment lost 3 bases and the V segment lost 3 bases, leaving 6 bases of the junction unmatched. The CDR3 consists of 14 residues. The CDR3 sequence: CASSSTGIGYEQYF. The CDR3 region has the DNA TGTGCCAGCAGCTCGACAGGGATTGGCTACGAGCAGTACTTC. Complete variable domain (other parts from reference TRBV5-8 and TRBJ2-7): EAGVTQSPTHLIKTRGQQATLRCSPISGHTSVYWYQQALGLGLQFLLWYDEGEERNRGNFPPRFSGRQFPNYSSELNVNALELEDSALYLCASSSTGIGYEQYFGPGTRLTVT.

Many counts were recorded for this clone. The chain combines TRBV29-1 with TRBJ2-7, with D maybe TRBD1 (5 bases). Germline V gene lookup returns CDR1 SQVTM and CDR2 ANQGSEA. The CDR3 is 14 residues long. Trimming removed 2 bases from V and 5 bases from J, with 16 bases in between. The CDR3 region has the DNA TGCAGCGTTGAATCGGACACCCCACCGGACGAGCAGTACTTC. Translated, it gives CSVESDTPPDEQYF.

The gene calls are TRBV7-3 and TRBJ2-3; tentatively, D is TRBD2 (6 bases). The V gene's germline CDR1 is SGHTA and CDR2 FQGTGA. The CDR3 is 15 amino acids. V was cut by 1 base and J by 6 bases, with 14 bases left in between. This CDR3 reads CASSLNAGLGDTQYF. DNA for the CDR3: TGTGCCAGCAGCTTAAATGCGGGGTTGGGGGATACGCAGTATTTT.

This chain connects TRBV5-1 to TRBJ1-4; tentatively, D is TRBD1 (6 bases). The germline CDR1 and CDR2 sequences are SGHRS and YFSETQ. The ends were cut back, 4 bases at V and 8 bases at J, with 15 bases in the middle. CDR3 length equals 14 residues. The CDR3 sequence is CASSMNRVGEKLFF. The CDR3 bases are TGCGCCAGCAGCATGAACAGGGTTGGGGAAAAACTGTTTTTT.

This clone was seen repeatedly, ten times or more. The chain has TRBV7-9 and TRBJ1-1, with D unresolved. This CDR3 has 12 residues. Looked up from germline, CDR1 is SEHNR and CDR2 is FQNEAQ (reference sequence). The V end lost 6 bases, the J end lost 0 bases, and 5 bases lay between the germline ends. The CDR3 nucleotides read TGTGCCAGCAGTTACATGAACACTGAAGCTTTCTTT. This encodes CASSYMNTEAFF.

This chain connects TRBV7-9 to TRBJ2-7, with TRBD1 matching over 11 bases. Germline V CDR1 and CDR2: SEHNR, FQNEAQ (reference sequence). V was pared by 3 bases and J by 4 bases, with 5 bases of the junction left unmatched. The CDR3 covers 15 residues. The CDR3 DNA is TGTGCCAGCAGCTTTGAGGGACAGGGGGTTTACGAGCAGTACTTC. It encodes CASSFEGQGVYEQYF.